This T cell receptor (beta chain) was identified during a study of control samples from healthy donors and cancer patients. Looked up from germline, CDR1 is MDHEN and CDR2 is SYDVKM. This CDR3 contains 16 residues. V shed 6 bases and J shed 1 base, with 17 bases lying between them. TCRdb's table, derived via immunoSEQ multiplex PCR, lists solely in-frame clones and lacks some. The sample yields more than 150,000 clones, 93% seen once. This rearrangement joins TRBV28 to TRBJ2-3; D is possibly TRBD2 (8 bases). The sample taken for sequencing was blood. The clonotype was recovered from a man in his fifties in good health. CDR3 amino acids: CASSTNRGLGTDTQYF. The CDR3 DNA reads TGTGCCAGCAGCACGAACAGGGGACTAGGCACAGATACGCAGTATTTT.